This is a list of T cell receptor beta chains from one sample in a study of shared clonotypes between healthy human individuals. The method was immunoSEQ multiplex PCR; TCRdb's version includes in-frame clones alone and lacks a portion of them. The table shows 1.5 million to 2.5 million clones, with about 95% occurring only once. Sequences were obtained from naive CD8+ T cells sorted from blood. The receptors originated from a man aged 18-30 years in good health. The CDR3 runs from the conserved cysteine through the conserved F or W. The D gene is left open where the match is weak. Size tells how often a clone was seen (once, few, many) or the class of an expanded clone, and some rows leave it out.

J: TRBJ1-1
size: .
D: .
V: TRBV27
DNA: TGTGCCAGCAGTTTACTAGTGGGGGGGCTTCCTTTCTTT
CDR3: CASSLLVGGLPFF

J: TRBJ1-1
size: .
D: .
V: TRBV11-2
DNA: TGTGCCAGCAGGTTGGCGGGTGAAGCTTTCTTT
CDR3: CASRLAGEAFF

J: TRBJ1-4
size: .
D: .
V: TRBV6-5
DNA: TGTGCCAGCAGTTACTCGGGGGGGGCGCATGAAAAACTGTTTTTT
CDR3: CASSYSGGAHEKLFF

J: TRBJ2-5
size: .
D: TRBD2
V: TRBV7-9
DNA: TGTGCCAGCAGCTTGCCCCGACTAGCGGGCATACAAGAGACCCAGTACTTC
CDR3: CASSLPRLAGIQETQYF

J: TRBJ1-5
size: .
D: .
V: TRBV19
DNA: TGTGCCAGTAGCCGGACTCTCGATAGCAATCAGCCCCAGCATTTT
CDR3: CASSRTLDSNQPQHF

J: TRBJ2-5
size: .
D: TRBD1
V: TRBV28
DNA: TGTGCCAGCAGTTTGGACAGGGGGCTAGAGACCCAGTACTTC
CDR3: CASSLDRGLETQYF

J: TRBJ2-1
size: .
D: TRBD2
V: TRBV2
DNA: TGTGCCAGCAGTTCTAGCGGCTCCTACAATGAGCAGTTCTTC
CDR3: CASSSSGSYNEQFF

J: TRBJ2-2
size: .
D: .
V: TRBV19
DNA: TGTGCCAGTAGAATTCGGGGGGCAGACGGGGAGCTGTTTTTT
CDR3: CASRIRGADGELFF

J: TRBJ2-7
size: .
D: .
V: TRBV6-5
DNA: TGTGCCAGCACCGACGTAGGGACCACCTACGAGCAGTACTTC
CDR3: CASTDVGTTYEQYF

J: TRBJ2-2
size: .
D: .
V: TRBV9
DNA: TGTGCCAGCAGCGACACGAACACCGGGGAGCTGTTTTTT
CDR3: CASSDTNTGELFF

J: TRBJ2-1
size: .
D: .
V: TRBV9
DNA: TGTGCCAGCAGCCCCGGACCACAAAGCTCCTACAATGAGCAGTTCTTC
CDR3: CASSPGPQSSYNEQFF

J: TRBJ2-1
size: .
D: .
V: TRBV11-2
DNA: TGTGCCAGCAGCACGACAACTGAGCAGTTCTTC
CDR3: CASSTTTEQFF

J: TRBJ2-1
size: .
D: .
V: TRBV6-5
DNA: TGTGCCAGCAGGGGACTGACGGGTGAGCAGTTCTTC
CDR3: CASRGLTGEQFF

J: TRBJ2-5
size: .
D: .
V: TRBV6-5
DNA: TGTGCCAGCAGTTACTCGGGCAGCCAGACGGAGACCCAGTACTTC
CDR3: CASSYSGSQTETQYF

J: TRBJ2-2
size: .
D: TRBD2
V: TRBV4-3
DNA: TGCGCCAGCAGCCAAGGGACTAGCTGGAACACCGGGGAGCTGTTTTTT
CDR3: CASSQGTSWNTGELFF

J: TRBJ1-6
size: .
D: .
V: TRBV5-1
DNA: TGCGCCAGCAGCGGCGAGGGCCGCGGGTATAATTCACCCCTCCACTTT
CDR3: CASSGEGRGYNSPLHF

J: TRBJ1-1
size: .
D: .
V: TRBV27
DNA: TGTGCCAGCAGTTTCGGGGGGCTGAGCACTGAAGCTTTCTTT
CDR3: CASSFGGLSTEAFF

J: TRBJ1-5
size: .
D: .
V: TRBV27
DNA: TGTGCCAGCAGTTCCCGTGCGGGGGGGGCCAATCAGCCCCAGCATTTT
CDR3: CASSSRAGGANQPQHF

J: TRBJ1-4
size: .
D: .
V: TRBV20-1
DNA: TGCAGTGCCCCCCAAAAACTGTTTTTT
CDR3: CSAPQKLFF

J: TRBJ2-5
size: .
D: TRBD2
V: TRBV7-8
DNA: TGTGCCAGCAGCTCCCCAGAAAGCGGGGTACCACAAGAGACCCAGTACTTC
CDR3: CASSSPESGVPQETQYF

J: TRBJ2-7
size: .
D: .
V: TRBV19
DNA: TGTGCCAGTAGTCCGCATCCGGGTCCGAGCTCCTACGAGCAGTACTTC
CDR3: CASSPHPGPSSYEQYF

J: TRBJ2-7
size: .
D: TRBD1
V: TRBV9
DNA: TGTGCCAGCAGCGTAGACGGGACAGAGACCTACGAGCAGTACTTC
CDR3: CASSVDGTETYEQYF

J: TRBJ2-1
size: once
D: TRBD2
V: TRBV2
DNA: TGTGCCAGCAGTCCCGCAGGGACTAGCGGGAATATCCCCCCCCTCTACAATGAGCAGTTCTTC
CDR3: CASSPAGTSGNIPPLYNEQFF

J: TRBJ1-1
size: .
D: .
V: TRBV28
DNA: TGTGCCAGCAGTTCCCGAGGACTGCACACTGAAGCTTTCTTT
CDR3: CASSSRGLHTEAFF

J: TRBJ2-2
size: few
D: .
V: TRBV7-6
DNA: TGTGCCAGCAGCTTAGGGTCAGGGTCCGGGGAGCTGTTTTTT
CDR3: CASSLGSGSGELFF

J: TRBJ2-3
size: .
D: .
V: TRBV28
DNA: TGTGCCAGCAGACCGGACTTACGATCCACAGATACGCAGTATTTT
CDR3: CASRPDLRSTDTQYF

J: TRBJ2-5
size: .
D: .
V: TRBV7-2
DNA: TGTGCCAGCAGCTCATCAGGACAAGAGACCCAGTACTTC
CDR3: CASSSSGQETQYF

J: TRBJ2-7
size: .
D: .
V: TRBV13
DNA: TGTGCCAGCAGCTTAGGGGTGGTGGGGGGGGCCCGCTCCTACGAGCAGTACTTC
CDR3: CASSLGVVGGARSYEQYF

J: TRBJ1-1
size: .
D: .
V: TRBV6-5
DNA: TGTGCCAGCAGTTTACAGGGCCTGAACACTGAAGCTTTCTTT
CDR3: CASSLQGLNTEAFF

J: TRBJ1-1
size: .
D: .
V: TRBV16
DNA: TGTGCCAGCAGCCAATTGTCAGGGATAAACACTGAAGCTTTCTTT
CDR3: CASSQLSGINTEAFF

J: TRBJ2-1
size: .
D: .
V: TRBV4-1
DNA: TGCGCCAGCAGCCAAGACCCGAACCGAGGGAATGAGCAGTTCTTC
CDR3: CASSQDPNRGNEQFF

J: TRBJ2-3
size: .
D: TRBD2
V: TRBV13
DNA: TGTGCCAGCGGGCCAGGAGCGGGAGTGTCAGATACGCAGTATTTT
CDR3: CASGPGAGVSDTQYF

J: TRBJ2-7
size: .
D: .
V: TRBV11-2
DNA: TGTGCCAGCAGCCTCGCGACGGAATACGAGCAGTACTTC
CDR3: CASSLATEYEQYF

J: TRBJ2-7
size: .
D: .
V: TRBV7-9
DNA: TGTGCCAGCAGCTTATTGTCAGGGTTTCTTTCCTACGAGCAGTACTTC
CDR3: CASSLLSGFLSYEQYF

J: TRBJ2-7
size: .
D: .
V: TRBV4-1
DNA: TGCGCCAGCAGCCAAGAACCATTCTACGAGCAGTACTTC
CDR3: CASSQEPFYEQYF

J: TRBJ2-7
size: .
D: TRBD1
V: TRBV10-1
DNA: TGCGCCAGCGCTGGACAGGGCTTCTACGAGCAGTACTTC
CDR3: CASAGQGFYEQYF

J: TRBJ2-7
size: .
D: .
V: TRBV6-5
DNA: TGTGCCAGCAGTTACCGCGGGTCCACCTACGAGCAGTACTTC
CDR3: CASSYRGSTYEQYF

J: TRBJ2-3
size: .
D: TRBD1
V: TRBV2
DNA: TGTGCCAGCAGGAAGGGACAGGGAGGCACAGATACGCAGTATTTT
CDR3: CASRKGQGGTDTQYF

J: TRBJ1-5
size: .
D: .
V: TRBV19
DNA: TGTGCCAGTCATCAGGGGCCGGGTGAGCCCCAGCATTTT
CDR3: CASHQGPGEPQHF

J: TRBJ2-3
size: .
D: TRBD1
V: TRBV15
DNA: TGTGCCACCAGCAGAGATCCCCGCGACAGGGGGGAAGATACGCAGTATTTT
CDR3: CATSRDPRDRGEDTQYF

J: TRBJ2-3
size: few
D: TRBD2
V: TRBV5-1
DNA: TGCGCCAGCAGCGCAGCTAGCGGCTCTAGCACAGATACGCAGTATTTT
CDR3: CASSAASGSSTDTQYF

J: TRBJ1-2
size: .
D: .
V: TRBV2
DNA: TGTGCCAGCAGTGAAGCGCATCGAATGGTCTTATATGGCTACACCTTC
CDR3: CASSEAHRMVLYGYTF

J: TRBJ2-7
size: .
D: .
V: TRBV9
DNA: TGTGCCAGCAGCGTAGGGGCAGGAGGCGCCTACGAGCAGTACTTC
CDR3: CASSVGAGGAYEQYF

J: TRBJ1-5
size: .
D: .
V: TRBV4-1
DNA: TGCGCCAGCAGCCAAGGGCCCCATACCACAGGGAATCAGCCCCAGCATTTT
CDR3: CASSQGPHTTGNQPQHF

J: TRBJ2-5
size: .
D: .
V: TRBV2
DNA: TGTGCCAGCAGTGTTTCGTACCAAGAGACCCAGTACTTC
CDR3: CASSVSYQETQYF

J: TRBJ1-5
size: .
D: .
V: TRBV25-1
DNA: TGTGCCAGTAATACAGGGATTGGGCAGCCCCAGCATTTT
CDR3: CASNTGIGQPQHF

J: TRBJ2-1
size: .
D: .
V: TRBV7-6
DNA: TGTGCCAGCAGCCCAGGGAACAATGAGCAGTTCTTC
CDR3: CASSPGNNEQFF

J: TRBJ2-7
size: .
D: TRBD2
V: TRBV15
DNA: TGTGCCACCAGGCAGCTAGCGGGGACCTACGAGCAGTACTTC
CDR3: CATRQLAGTYEQYF

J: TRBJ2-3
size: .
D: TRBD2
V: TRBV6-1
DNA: TGTGCCAGCAGTGAAGTGGAGGTACTAGCGGGGGGCTCCACAGATACGCAGTATTTT
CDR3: CASSEVEVLAGGSTDTQYF

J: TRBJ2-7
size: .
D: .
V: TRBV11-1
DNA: TGTGCCAGCAGCCTCTTAGAGTCCTACGAGCAGTACTTC
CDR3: CASSLLESYEQYF

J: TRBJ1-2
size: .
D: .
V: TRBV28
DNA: TGTGCCAGCAGTCCCACTGGGCTTTTAGGATATGGCTACACCTTC
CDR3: CASSPTGLLGYGYTF

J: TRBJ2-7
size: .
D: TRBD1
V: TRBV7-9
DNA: TGTGCCAGCAGCTTAGGACAGGGGATCAACGAGCAGTACTTC
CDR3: CASSLGQGINEQYF

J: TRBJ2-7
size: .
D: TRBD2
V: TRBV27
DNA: TGTGCCAGCACCCCACTAGCGGGAGGTGAGCAGTACTTC
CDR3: CASTPLAGGEQYF

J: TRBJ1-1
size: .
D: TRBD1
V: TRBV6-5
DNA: TGTGCCAGCAGTTTGCTGGGACAGGGGGGCACTGAAGCTTTCTTT
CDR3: CASSLLGQGGTEAFF

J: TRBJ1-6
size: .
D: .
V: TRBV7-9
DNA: TGTGCCAGCAGCACCCAGGGACGGGATAATTCACCCCTCCACTTT
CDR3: CASSTQGRDNSPLHF

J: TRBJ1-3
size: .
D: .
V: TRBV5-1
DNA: TGCGCCAGCAGCTTGGCCAGCTTCTCTGGAAACACCATATATTTT
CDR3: CASSLASFSGNTIYF

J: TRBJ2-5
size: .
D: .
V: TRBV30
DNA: TGTGCCTGGACGTATATGGAGTTGCGAGAGACCCAGTACTTC
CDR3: CAWTYMELRETQYF

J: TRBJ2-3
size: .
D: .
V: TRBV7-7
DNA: TGTGCTAGCAGCTTAGAAGCGGGAGATACGCAGTATTTT
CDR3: CASSLEAGDTQYF

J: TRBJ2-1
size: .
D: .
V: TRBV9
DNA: TGTGCCAGCAGTGGCCGGGGCAATGAGCAGTTCTTC
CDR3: CASSGRGNEQFF

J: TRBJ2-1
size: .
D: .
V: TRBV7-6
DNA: TGTGCCAGCAGCTCCCCTGACGACAGGTACAATGAGCAGTTCTTC
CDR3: CASSSPDDRYNEQFF